Each of the 23 T cell receptor beta chains below was sequenced from the same sample in a study of blood T cell repertoires in COVID-19. Here immunoSEQ multiplex PCR was the method, and the copy in TCRdb shows in-frame clones only, minus some. The table includes 200,000 to 250,000 clones, around 82% detected once. Sequenced sample: peripheral blood. These receptors were obtained from a woman aged 70-85 years with acute or convalescent COVID-19.

The chain uses TRBV5-1 and TRBJ2-3; 9 bases agree with TRBD2. Unmatched junction bases numbered 5, after V lost 1 base and J lost 2 bases. This CDR3 is 16 amino acids long. Germline CDR1 is SGHRS and CDR2 is YFSETQ. CDR3 residues: CASSLPLAGYTDTQYF. The CDR3 DNA reads TGCGCCAGCAGCTTGCCGCTAGCGGGGTACACAGATACGCAGTATTTT.

V gene TRBV3-1 (or the pseudogene TRBV3-2) combines with J gene TRBJ2-5, with 7 bases matching TRBD2. There are 15 residues in the CDR3. Trimming cost V 3 bases and J 5 bases; bases outside gene matches: 9. The V gene's germline CDR1 is LGHDT and CDR2 YNNKEL (reference sequence). CDR3 nucleotide sequence: TGTGCCAGCAGCCAGGTCCAGGGAGGGGCGGAGACCCAGTACTTC. It encodes CASSQVQGGAETQYF.

The chain joins TRBV30 to TRBJ2-4, with 8 nucleotides matching TRBD1. Germline CDR1 is GTSNPN and CDR2 is SVGIG (reference sequence). The CDR3 has 12 residues. Germline trimming cut 5 bases from V and 7 bases from J; bases unmatched to any gene: 4. The CDR3 is CAWGQGSNIQYF. CDR3 nucleotides: TGTGCCTGGGGACAGGGTAGCAACATTCAGTACTTC.

The rearrangement joins TRBV11-3 to TRBJ2-1, with D possibly matching TRBD2 (6 bases). CDR1 SGHNT and CDR2 YENEEA come from the germline V gene. V was shortened by 4 bases and J by 6 bases, with 10 bases between the two germline ends. CDR3 size: 13 residues. The CDR3 loop reads CASSYTSLNEQFF. In DNA form, the CDR3 reads TGTGCCAGCAGCTATACTAGCCTCAATGAGCAGTTCTTC.

This clone was found once. The V gene is TRBV19, the J gene TRBJ2-1; unclear D gene. Trimming shortened V by 1 base and J by 5 bases, and 9 bases separated the two germline ends. The CDR3 contains 14 residues. CDR1 is LNHDA, CDR2 SQIVND, per germline (reference sequence). CDR3 DNA sequence: TGTGCCAGTAGTATAGGCGGTCTGAACAATGAGCAGTTCTTC. The encoded protein is CASSIGGLNNEQFF.

The V gene is TRBV5-1, the J gene TRBJ1-1; tentatively, D is TRBD1 (5 bases). The germline CDR1 and CDR2 sequences are SGHRS and YFSETQ. The CDR3 has 15 residues. The V end was cut by 6 bases, the J end by 3 bases, with 18 bases between. The CDR3 DNA sequence: TGCGCCAGCACGCTTTCGGGGGGTTTGGACACTGAAGCTTTCTTT. This codes for CASTLSGGLDTEAFF.

The chain combines TRBV30 with TRBJ1-1; maybe TRBD1 (5 bases). Germline V gives CDR1 GTSNPN, CDR2 SVGIG (reference sequence). The CDR3 consists of 12 residues. V dropped 3 bases and J dropped 3 bases, with 8 bases sitting between them. In DNA, the CDR3 is TGTGCCTGGAGGTGGGGGGACACTGAAGCTTTCTTT. Translation: CAWRWGDTEAFF.

Points on this clone: The junction does not match germline at one end; this may be a read error. The chain links TRBV6-4 to TRBJ2-3, with TRBD2 matching over 13 bases. The CDR3 has 14 amino acids. The germline V gene encodes CDR1 MRHNA and CDR2 SNTAGT. In DNA, the CDR3 is TGTGCCAGCAACCCACTAGCGGGGGGGCCAGCCTCTTTTTTT. Its translation: CASNPLAGGPASFF.

The chain is built from TRBV6-6 and TRBJ1-1; 9 bases line up with TRBD1. Germline CDR1 MNHNY, CDR2 SVGAGI (reference sequence). CDR3 size: 15 residues. V gave up 2 bases and J gave up 6 bases; unmatched junction bases: 7. CDR3 sequence reads: CASSYPGTGRPEAFF. CDR3 DNA: TGTGCCAGCAGTTACCCCGGGACAGGGAGACCTGAAGCTTTCTTT.

The chain carries TRBV7-2 and TRBJ1-2, with D possibly being TRBD1 (6 bases). The germline V gene encodes CDR1 SGHTA and CDR2 FQGNSA. Trimming took 4 bases from V and 4 from J, leaving 16 bases between them. The CDR3 contains 15 residues. This chain's CDR3 is CASSSSTGGIYGYTF. CDR3 nucleotide sequence: TGTGCCAGCAGCTCCTCGACAGGTGGCATCTATGGCTACACCTTC.

The rearrangement uses TRBV5-6 and TRBJ1-1, with D possibly matching TRBD1 (6 bases). Germline assignment: CDR1 SGHDT and CDR2 YYEEEE. The V end lost 4 bases, the J end lost 2 bases, and 18 bases lay between the germline ends. CDR3 length: 16 amino acids. CDR3 loop: CASSPTTGAGNTEAFF. The DNA of the CDR3 is TGTGCCAGCAGCCCTACGACAGGAGCGGGAAACACTGAAGCTTTCTTT.

The genes are TRBV7-3 and TRBJ2-3; D gene unclear. V dropped 2 bases and J dropped 0 bases, with 9 bases sitting between them. This CDR3 is 15 amino acids long. Germline assignment: CDR1 SGHTA and CDR2 FQGTGA. Here the CDR3 reads CASSLWATSTDTQYF. CDR3 nucleotides: TGTGCCAGCAGCTTATGGGCTACTAGCACAGATACGCAGTATTTT.

This chain connects TRBV9 to TRBJ2-2; 7 nucleotides line up with TRBD2. This CDR3 comprises 16 residues. The germline V gene encodes CDR1 SGDLS and CDR2 YYNGEE. V lost 0 bases, J lost 0 bases, and 2 bases stayed unmatched. The CDR3 coding sequence is TGTGCCAGCAGCGTAGCGGGGGGAGCGAACACCGGGGAGCTGTTTTTT. Its protein is CASSVAGGANTGELFF.

The J gene is TRBJ1-5, the V gene TRBV24-1; TRBD1 aligns across 7 bases. In germline, CDR1 is KGHDR, CDR2 SFDVKD. V dropped 7 bases and J dropped 2; count of bases not matched to a gene: 7. The CDR3 has 15 residues. As DNA, the CDR3 is TGTGCCACCAGGGAAGGGGGCAGGGGCAATCAGCCCCAGCATTTT. Translated: CATREGGRGNQPQHF.

The rearrangement links TRBV11-3 to TRBJ2-1; the D gene is possibly TRBD2 (5 bases). The germline CDR1 and CDR2 sequences are SGHNT and YENEEA. This CDR3 is 15 amino acids long. Trimming removed 4 bases at V and 2 bases at J, with 12 bases between. The CDR3 protein is CASSSAASPYNEQFF. CDR3 coding DNA: TGTGCCAGCAGCTCAGCGGCGAGTCCCTACAATGAGCAGTTCTTC.

This clone has a single count. The rearrangement links TRBV7-9 to TRBJ2-3, with 8 bases lining up with TRBD2. Germline-derived CDR1 and CDR2 are SEHNR and FQNEAQ (reference sequence). The V gene end was trimmed by 3 bases and the J gene end by 6 bases; junction bases not matched to a gene: 2. This CDR3 comprises 13 residues. CDR3 sequence reads: CASSFGGADTQYF. The DNA for the CDR3 is TGTGCCAGCAGCTTCGGGGGGGCCGATACGCAGTATTTT. The whole variable domain, remainder taken from reference TRBV7-9 and TRBJ2-3, is DTGVSQNPRHKITKRGQNVTFRCDPISEHNRLYWYRQTLGQGPEFLTYFQNEAQLEKSRLLSDRFSAERPKGSFSTLEIQRTEQGDSAMYLCASSFGGADTQYFGPGTRLTVL.

This rearrangement joins TRBV6-5 to TRBJ2-7, with 8 nucleotides matching TRBD2. This CDR3 comprises 11 residues. V trimming: 10 bases; J trimming: 7 bases; junction bases outside the gene matches: 6. Germline assignment: CDR1 MNHEY and CDR2 SVGAGI. The DNA of the CDR3 is TGTGCCAAACGGGGGGGACAAGAGCAGTACGTC. This codes for CAKRGGQEQYV.

The chain recombines TRBV15 with TRBJ1-1; D not certain. Trimming took 5 bases from V and 5 from J, leaving 18 bases between them. There are 15 residues in the CDR3. CDR1 and CDR2 (germline): LNHNV, YYDKDF (reference sequence). The CDR3 protein is CATSDMGLGSTEAFF. DNA of the CDR3: TGTGCCACCAGCGACATGGGCCTCGGTTCTACTGAAGCTTTCTTT.

V usage is TRBV24-1 and J usage is TRBJ2-7; 7 bases are a match to TRBD2. The trim removed 4 bases at V and 6 bases at J, leaving 5 bases unmatched. Germline assignment: CDR1 KGHDR and CDR2 SFDVKD. The length of the CDR3 is 13 residues. CDR3: CATSDPGGLEQYF. As DNA, the CDR3 is TGTGCCACCAGTGACCCGGGGGGACTCGAGCAGTACTTC.

The chain couples TRBV7-9 to TRBJ2-7; D may be TRBD2 (6 bases). Germline V gives CDR1 SEHNR, CDR2 FQNEAQ (reference sequence). This CDR3 spans 17 amino acids. Trimming pared 1 base from V and 0 bases from J, leaving 16 bases between. The chain's CDR3 is CASSLEPRLVSSYEQYF. The CDR3 region has the DNA TGTGCCAGCAGCTTAGAGCCCCGACTAGTGAGCTCCTACGAGCAGTACTTC.

This sequence joins TRBV2 and TRBJ2-3, with no clear D. Germline V gene sequence: CDR1 SNHLY, CDR2 FYNNEI. Trimming removed 1 base from V and 11 bases from J, with 10 bases in between. The CDR3 spans 12 residues. Here the CDR3 DNA reads TGTGCCAGCAGTGAAGGTTATAGAATGCAGTATTTT. This gives the protein CASSEGYRMQYF.

V gene TRBV7-3 combines with J gene TRBJ1-3; D possibly corresponds to TRBD1 (6 bases). Germline V CDR1 and CDR2: SGHTA, FQGTGA. This CDR3 has 16 residues. Trimming took 2 bases from V and 0 from J, leaving 11 bases between them. DNA for the CDR3: TGTGCCAGCAGCTTACAGGGGCGAGGCTCTGGAAACACCATATATTTT. It translates to CASSLQGRGSGNTIYF.

V gene TRBV4-3 combines with J gene TRBJ1-6; 7 bases match TRBD1. V was pared by 1 base and J by 0 bases, with 3 bases of the junction left unmatched. Germline CDR1 reads LGHNA; CDR2 reads YSLEER. The CDR3 has 17 residues. CDR3 coding DNA: TGCGCCAGCAGCCAAGGGGACAGAAGCTCCTATAATTCACCCCTCCACTTT. This translates into CASSQGDRSSYNSPLHF.